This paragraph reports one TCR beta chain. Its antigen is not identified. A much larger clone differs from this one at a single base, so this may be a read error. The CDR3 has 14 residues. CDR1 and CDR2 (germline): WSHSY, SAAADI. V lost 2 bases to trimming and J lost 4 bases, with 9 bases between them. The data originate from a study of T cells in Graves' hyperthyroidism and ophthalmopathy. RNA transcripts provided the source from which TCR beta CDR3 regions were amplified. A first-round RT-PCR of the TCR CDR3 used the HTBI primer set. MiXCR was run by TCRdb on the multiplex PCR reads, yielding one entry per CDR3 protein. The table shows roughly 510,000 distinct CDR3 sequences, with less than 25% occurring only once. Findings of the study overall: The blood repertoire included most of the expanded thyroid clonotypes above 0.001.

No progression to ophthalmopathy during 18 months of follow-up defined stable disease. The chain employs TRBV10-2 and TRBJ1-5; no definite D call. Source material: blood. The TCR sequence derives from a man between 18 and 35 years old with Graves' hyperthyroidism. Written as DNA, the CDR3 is TGCGCCAGCAGTGAGGCTCAGGAAAATCAGCCCCAGCATTTT. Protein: CASSEAQENQPQHF.